These 24 T cell receptor beta chains came from one sample sequenced in a study of blood T cells in healthy people across ages (dated by TCRdb to the mid-2010s). Library construction relied on 5' RACE. The instrument was an Illumina HiSeq 2500. The second PCR ran for roughly 7 to 11 cycles and used a J-beta primer mix along with a sample-barcoded 5' primer. Using fastp trimming at Q25 and MiXCR clonotype assembly, TCRdb reanalyzed the public sequencing data and kept in-frame beta chains. Rows merge per CDR3 protein into single entries with the most common DNA and genes. A total of about 640,000 distinct CDR3 sequences appear in this sample, 40% to 45% of them only once. The ten largest clonotypes hold 30% of the sample. Material for sequencing was blood. These receptors all come from a man older than 75 in good health.

This clonotype came up once. A much larger clone lies one base from this, so it may be a read error. The CDR3 does not close with the conserved phenylalanine or tryptophan, likely indicating a read error. CDR3 nucleotides: TGTGCCAGCAGCTCGCGGACGGATTTCTCCTACGAGCAGTACTTA. This codes for CASSSRTDFSYEQYL. The chain has TRBV7-2 and TRBJ2-7; D gene uncertain. This CDR3 is built from 15 residues. The germline V gene encodes CDR1 SGHTA and CDR2 FQGNSA. Trimming shortened V by 4 bases and J by 0 bases, and 13 bases separated the two germline ends.

There are a few counts of this clonotype. The chain links TRBV15 to TRBJ2-5, with D possibly TRBD1 on 5 matching bases. The CDR3 runs to 15 residues. V lost 0 bases and J 5 bases, leaving 13 bases between the germline ends. Germline lookup yields CDR1 LNHNV and CDR2 YYDKDF (reference sequence). The CDR3 nucleotides read TGTGCCACCAGCAGAGATAGGGGTATTTGGGAGACCCAGTACTTC. It translates to CATSRDRGIWETQYF. Based on the CDR3 plus reference TRBV15 and TRBJ2-5, the full variable domain is DAMVIQNPRYQVTQFGKPVTLSCSQTLNHNVMYWYQQKSSQAPKLLFHYYDKDFNNEADTPDNFQSRRPNTSFCFLDIRSPGLGDTAMYLCATSRDRGIWETQYFGPGTRLLVL.

As to this clonotype: This may stem from a read error, because a much larger clone lies one nucleotide away. This chain connects TRBV10-3 to TRBJ2-1; tentatively, D is TRBD1 or TRBD2 (5 bases each). Germline V CDR1 and CDR2: ENHRY, SYGVKD. V was cut by 10 bases and J by 13 bases, with 23 bases left in between. The CDR3 totals 13 residues. The CDR3 sequence: CATRDPPGETQFF. CDR3 bases: TGTGCCACCAGGGACCCTCCTGGGGAGACCCAGTTCTTC.

The chain uses TRBV29-1 and TRBJ2-7; D possibly corresponds to TRBD2 (6 bases). CDR1 is SQVTM, CDR2 ANQGSEA, per germline. V was shortened by 4 bases and J by 3 bases, with 10 bases between the two germline ends. This CDR3 is built from 12 residues. The CDR3 DNA follows: TGCAGCGTTGCCCCGGGAGTCTACGAGCAGTACTTC. It yields the protein CSVAPGVYEQYF.

The CDR3 bases are TGCAGTGTCCCCCCCAGTACGGGGGTAGGCGAGCAGTACTTC. This sequence encodes CSVPPSTGVGEQYF. V gene TRBV20-1 combines with J gene TRBJ2-7, with D perhaps matching TRBD2 (6 bases). The V end lost 7 bases, the J end lost 6 bases, and 22 bases lay between the germline ends. CDR3 length: 14 amino acids. Per germline, CDR1 DFQATT and CDR2 SNEGSKA (reference sequence).

The genes are TRBV20-1 and TRBJ1-1, with D uncertain. This CDR3 comprises 13 residues. V gave up 0 bases and J gave up 10 bases, with 15 bases separating them. The germline gives CDR1 DFQATT, CDR2 SNEGSKA (reference sequence). The CDR3 spells CSARDAGRELAFF. The CDR3 DNA follows: TGCAGTGCTAGAGACGCCGGGAGGGAGTTAGCTTTCTTT.

V usage is TRBV7-6 and J usage is TRBJ2-5, with TRBD2 identical over 11 bases. V was pared by 1 base and J by 1 base, with 5 bases of the junction left unmatched. Germline V lookup: CDR1 SGHVS, CDR2 FNYEAQ. The CDR3 loop spans 17 amino acids. Written as DNA, the CDR3 is TGTGCCAGCAGCTTAGTAGGGGGACTAGCGGTCCAAGAGACCCAGTACTTC. The encoded protein is CASSLVGGLAVQETQYF.

The rearrangement links TRBV9 to TRBJ2-1; D possibly corresponds to TRBD2 (5 bases). V was clipped by 4 bases and J by 2 bases, with 13 bases between them. CDR1 is SGDLS and CDR2 is YYNGEE in the germline V gene. The CDR3 runs 15 residues. The CDR3: CASSREGTPYNEQFF. CDR3 nucleotide sequence: TGTGCCAGCAGCCGAGAGGGAACCCCCTACAATGAGCAGTTCTTC.

This clonotype was seen a handful of times. The rearrangement links TRBV18 to TRBJ2-7, with D perhaps assigned TRBD1 or TRBD2 (5 bases each). CDR3 length equals 15 residues. The V gene's germline CDR1 is KGHSH and CDR2 LQKENI. Trimming left V 5 bases short and J 3 bases short, with 17 bases between. The CDR3 protein is CASSKNPGPDYEQYF. The CDR3 nucleotides read TGTGCCAGCTCAAAGAATCCGGGACCGGACTACGAGCAGTACTTC.

This rearrangement joins TRBV29-1 to TRBJ1-2, with D possibly matching TRBD1 (5 bases). The germline V and J ends were trimmed by 6 bases and 4 bases, with 9 bases remaining between them. CDR3 length equals 11 residues. Per germline, CDR1 SQVTM and CDR2 ANQGSEA. In DNA form, the CDR3 reads TGCAGCGTGAAGGGGACCTATGGCTACACCTTC. Translation: CSVKGTYGYTF.

This clonotype appeared many times. This rearrangement joins TRBV12-3 or TRBV12-4 to TRBJ1-2; tentative D call: TRBD1 (6 bases). V lost 4 bases to trimming and J lost 1 base, with 19 bases between them. The CDR3 contains 17 residues. CDR3 nucleotides: TGTGCCAGCAGTTCCCTCATTAACAGGGAGAGTAACTATGGCTACACCTTC. It specifies CASSSLINRESNYGYTF.

This clonotype was seen a few times. The chain joins TRBV6-6 to TRBJ2-5, with D perhaps matching TRBD2 (6 bases). Germline CDR1 reads MNHNY; CDR2 reads SVGAGI (reference sequence). Trimming pared 6 bases from V and 0 bases from J, leaving 14 bases between. The CDR3 runs 15 residues. CDR3 sequence reads: CASSPQPGDQETQYF. The CDR3 coding sequence is TGTGCCAGCAGCCCACAACCGGGAGACCAAGAGACCCAGTACTTC.

This clonotype was observed a few times. V gene TRBV7-6 combines with J gene TRBJ2-5, with D perhaps matching TRBD2 (6 bases). V gave up 3 bases and J gave up 2 bases, with 13 bases separating them. CDR1 SGHVS and CDR2 FNYEAQ come from the germline V gene. CDR3 size: 15 residues. The CDR3 loop is CASSFSGLLQETQYF. Written as DNA, the CDR3 is TGTGCCAGCAGCTTTTCGGGACTCTTGCAAGAGACCCAGTACTTC.

The V call is TRBV7-2, the J call TRBJ1-1; the D gene is possibly TRBD1 (6 bases). The CDR3 contains 17 residues. Germline CDR1 is SGHTA and CDR2 is FQGNSA. V was trimmed by 5 bases and J by 6 bases, leaving 25 bases between them. The CDR3 region is CASSIQGAGASFAEAFF. The CDR3 DNA reads TGTGCCAGCAGCATACAAGGGGCAGGGGCCAGTTTCGCTGAAGCTTTCTTT.

In this sample, this clonotype turned up a few times. The CDR3 nucleotides are TGTGCCAGCAGCACAGACCTCACAGATACGCAGTATTTT. Its translation: CASSTDLTDTQYF. The J gene is TRBJ2-3, the V gene TRBV6-4; the D is unclear. The germline gives CDR1 MRHNA, CDR2 SNTAGT. The CDR3 runs 13 residues. Trimming cost V 6 bases and J 2 bases, with 9 bases left between them.

The J gene is TRBJ1-2, the V gene TRBV5-1, with 7 bases fitting TRBD1. Looked up from germline, CDR1 is SGHRS and CDR2 is YFSETQ. The length of the CDR3 is 14 residues. The ends lost 0 bases at V and 8 bases at J; junction bases unmatched: 7. The CDR3 nucleotides read TGCGCCAGCAGCTTGGGCCAACAGGGGTACGGCTACACCTTC. Amino acids: CASSLGQQGYGYTF.

The chain links TRBV6-2 or TRBV6-3 to TRBJ2-3; perhaps TRBD1 as D (6 bases). Germline assignment: CDR1 MNHEY and CDR2 SVGEGT. CDR3 size: 14 residues. Trimming took 10 bases from V and 7 from J, leaving 21 bases between them. The CDR3 nucleotides are TGTGCCACCTTGTTAGCTGGGGGCAGTAATACGCAGTATTTT. It is translated as CATLLAGGSNTQYF.

The chain combines TRBV27 with TRBJ2-1; no clear D. V dropped 0 bases and J dropped 10 bases, with 10 bases sitting between them. This CDR3 is built from 13 residues. Germline-derived CDR1 and CDR2 are MNHEY and SMNVEV (reference sequence). The CDR3 region is CASSLSGRREQFF. The CDR3 DNA reads TGTGCCAGCAGTTTATCTGGGCGACGCGAGCAGTTCTTC.

The DNA of the CDR3 is TGTGCCAGCAGCTTAAGTACACCCGGGACAGGTAATGAGCAGTTCTTC. As protein: CASSLSTPGTGNEQFF. The chain carries TRBV7-3 and TRBJ2-1, with TRBD1 matching 8 bases. The V segment lost 1 base and the J segment 7 bases; nucleotides outside the gene matches: 9. Looked up from germline, CDR1 is SGHTA and CDR2 is FQGTGA. This CDR3 comprises 16 residues.

This clonotype has just a few counts. This rearrangement joins TRBV6-1 to TRBJ2-1; 7 positions match TRBD2. After removal of 2 bases from V and 4 bases from J, the junction contained 5 bases not matched to a gene. In germline, CDR1 is MNHNS, CDR2 SASEGT. The CDR3 extends over 15 amino acids. The CDR3 DNA sequence: TGTGCCAGCAGTGAAACCGGGAGGAGGTACAATGAGCAGTTCTTC. This encodes CASSETGRRYNEQFF.

This clonotype occurred many times. V and J are TRBV6-2 or TRBV6-3 and TRBJ2-1; TRBD1 matches at 8 bases. With V trimmed by 4 bases and J by 10 bases, 12 bases remained unmatched. Germline V gene lookup returns CDR1 MNHEY and CDR2 SVGEGT. The CDR3 covers 15 residues. The CDR3 DNA sequence: TGTGCCAGCAGTTCCGCGGGACAGGTAATTGTCGAGCAGTTCTTC. Translated: CASSSAGQVIVEQFF.

This clonotype was observed a few times. V is TRBV14 and J is TRBJ1-5; TRBD1 might be the D (5 bases). The CDR3 covers 14 residues. V was shortened by 3 bases and J by 1 base, with 7 bases between the two germline ends. The germline V gene has CDR1 SGHDN and CDR2 FVKESK. CDR3 residues: CASSHGGSNQPQHF. The CDR3 bases are TGTGCCAGCAGCCACGGGGGGAGCAATCAGCCCCAGCATTTT.

J is TRBJ2-2 and V is TRBV7-9; D may be TRBD2 (6 bases). Germline V gene sequence: CDR1 SEHNR, CDR2 FQNEAQ (reference sequence). V was trimmed by 4 bases and J by 9 bases, leaving 18 bases between them. The CDR3 runs to 15 residues. The DNA of the CDR3 is TGTGCCAGCAGCTCATCTGCGGGGTATTCGTGGGAGCTGTTTTTT. Amino acids: CASSSSAGYSWELFF.

This clonotype was seen a handful of times. This sequence joins TRBV6-2 or TRBV6-3 and TRBJ2-7; weak D call: TRBD1 (6 bases). The germline V gene has CDR1 MNHEY and CDR2 SVGEGT. V was clipped by 0 bases and J by 0 bases, with 12 bases between them. The CDR3 covers 16 residues. The CDR3 spells CASSYSGRDNSYEQYF. In DNA, the CDR3 is TGTGCCAGCAGTTACTCGGGCCGGGACAACTCCTACGAGCAGTACTTC.